This TCR beta chain originates from a study of CD4+ T cells in melanoma. In germline, CDR1 is SNHLY, CDR2 FYNNEI. The length of the CDR3 is 15 residues. Trimming stripped 8 bases from V and 6 bases from J, with 23 bases between. The sample holds a few counts of this clone. What it binds is unknown. Clones were sequenced by immunoSEQ multiplex PCR, and TCRdb holds only the in-frame ones, with some missing. The top ten clones hold roughly 4.8% of a sample with tens of thousands of clones, almost 70% of them seen once. Study results and caveats: CD8+ T cell, macrophage and B cell function reportedly correlated with neoantigen-specific CD4+ T cells. Reportedly, melanoma neoantigen-specific CD4+ T cells showed varied differentiation states.

The sample was tumor tissue. This chain connects TRBV2 to TRBJ2-7; TRBD1 might be the D (5 bases). The sequence derives from a human donor with melanoma. CDR3 in amino acids: CASVPLTVQGSEQYF. CDR3 coding DNA: TGTGCCAGCGTGCCCCTGACGGTTCAGGGCAGCGAGCAGTACTTC.